The source of this TCR beta chain is a study of T cells in Graves' hyperthyroidism and ophthalmopathy. Findings and caveats of the study: Most clonotypes expanded in thyroid above 0.001 were likewise present in blood. Model predictions of ophthalmopathy came a median 6.5 months before onset.

Germline CDR1 and CDR2: SQVTM and ANQGSEA. CDR3 length: 13 residues. About this clonotype itself: Its target is unknown. This may arise from a read error, as a much more abundant clone is one base away.

There were TCR beta CDR3 regions amplified from RNA transcripts. TCR CDR3 underwent first-round RT-PCR with the HTBI primer set. MiXCR, run by TCRdb on the multiplex PCR reads, gives a single entry per CDR3 protein. This table holds 600,000 or so distinct CDR3 sequences, around 46% found once. This TCR was sampled from a woman aged 18 to 35 with Graves' hyperthyroidism. Sample: peripheral blood or thyroid tissue (not recorded which). The chain is built from TRBV29-1 and TRBJ2-7, with TRBD1 identical over 8 bases. The J call is in doubt because the DNA end fits TRBJ2-5 better. CDR3 coding DNA: TGCAGCGTTGAAGATTGGACAGGGGAGACCCAGTACTTC. Translated: CSVEDWTGETQYF.